The present T cell receptor (beta chain) was sequenced within a study of T cell repertoires in cytomegalovirus infection. Points from the study as a whole: The cumulative frequency of public TCR beta families identified carriers of CMV plus the relevant HLA. Ex vivo, HLA-C-restricted CMV-specific TCR beta clonotypes prevailed over the rest of the response.

The sample holds many counts of this clonotype. The target antigen is unknown. TCRdb analysed the reads with MiXCR anew, one entry per CDR3 protein. The top ten clones hold less than 60% of a sample with some 240,000 distinct CDR3 sequences, over 15% of them seen once. CDR1 is MNHEY, CDR2 SVGEGT, per germline. The CDR3 is made up of 12 amino acids. The V and J ends lost 9 bases and 8 bases respectively, with 14 bases between them. Sequenced material: CD8+ T cells from PBMCs. This chain connects TRBV6-2 or TRBV6-3 to TRBJ2-1; D might be TRBD2 (5 bases). The receptor was derived from a human donor in good health (CMV status not recorded). Some clones in this sample may be carry-over from other donors' samples. CDR3 nucleotide sequence: TGTGCCAGTTTGGGAGTGAGCGATGAGCAGTTCTTC. It yields the protein CASLGVSDEQFF.